This T cell receptor beta chain came from a study of T cells in Graves' hyperthyroidism and ophthalmopathy. Overall study results and limits: Most thyroid clonotypes expanded above 0.001 were also detected in blood. Using 13 V-J features, a model discriminated ophthalmopathy from stable hyperthyroidism.

The study enrolled patients aged 18 to 65 with newly diagnosed hyperthyroidism of under 2 months' duration. On the basis of clinical symptoms, serum thyroxine and TRAb, thyroid ultrasound and orbital computed tomography, diagnoses were made. The source material, RNA transcripts, was used to amplify TCR beta CDR3 regions. TCR CDR3 underwent first-round RT-PCR with the HTBI primer set. TCRdb re-analysed the multiplex PCR reads in MiXCR, keeping a single row per CDR3 protein. The sample holds under 700,000 distinct CDR3 sequences, just over 45% seen once. This clonotype came up a few times. Its antigen is currently unknown. Germline-derived CDR1 and CDR2 are KGHDR and SFDVKD. The CDR3 spans 13 residues. Germline trimming cut 12 bases from V and 4 bases from J; bases unmatched to any gene: 8.

Sequencing was carried out using peripheral blood or thyroid tissue (not recorded which). The receptor's source is a woman between 18 and 30 years old with Graves' hyperthyroidism. The gene calls are TRBV24-1 and TRBJ1-5; TRBD1 aligns across 7 bases. CDR3 region: CAYSQGVNQPQHF. CDR3 bases: TGTGCCTATTCCCAGGGGGTGAATCAGCCCCAGCATTTT.